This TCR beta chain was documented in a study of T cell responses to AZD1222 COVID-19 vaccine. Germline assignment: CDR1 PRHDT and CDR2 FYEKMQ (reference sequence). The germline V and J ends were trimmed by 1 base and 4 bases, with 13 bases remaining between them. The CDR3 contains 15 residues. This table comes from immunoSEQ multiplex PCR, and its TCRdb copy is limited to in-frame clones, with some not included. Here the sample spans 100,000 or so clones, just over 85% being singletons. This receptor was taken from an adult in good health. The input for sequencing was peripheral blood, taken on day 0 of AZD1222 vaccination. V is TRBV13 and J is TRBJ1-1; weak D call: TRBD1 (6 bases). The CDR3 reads CASSLAPGGGTEAFF. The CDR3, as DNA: TGTGCCAGCAGCTTAGCTCCGGGAGGGGGCACTGAAGCTTTCTTT.